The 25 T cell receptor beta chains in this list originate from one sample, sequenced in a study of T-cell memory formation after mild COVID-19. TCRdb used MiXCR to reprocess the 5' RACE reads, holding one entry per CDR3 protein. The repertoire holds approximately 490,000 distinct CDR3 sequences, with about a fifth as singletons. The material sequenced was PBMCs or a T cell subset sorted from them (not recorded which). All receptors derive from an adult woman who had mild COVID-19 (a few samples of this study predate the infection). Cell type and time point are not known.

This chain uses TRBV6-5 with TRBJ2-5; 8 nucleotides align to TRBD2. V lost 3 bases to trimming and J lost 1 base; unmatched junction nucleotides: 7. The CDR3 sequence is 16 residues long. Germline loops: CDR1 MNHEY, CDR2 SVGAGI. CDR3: CASSYRAGGPQETQYF. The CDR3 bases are TGTGCCAGCAGTTATCGGGCGGGGGGACCCCAAGAGACCCAGTACTTC.

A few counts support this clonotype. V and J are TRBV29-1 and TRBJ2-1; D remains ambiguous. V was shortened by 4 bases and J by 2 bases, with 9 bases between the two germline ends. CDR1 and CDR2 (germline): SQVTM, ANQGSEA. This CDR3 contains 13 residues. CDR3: CSVGLSTYNEQFF. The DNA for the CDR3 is TGCAGCGTTGGGCTGTCAACCTACAATGAGCAGTTCTTC.

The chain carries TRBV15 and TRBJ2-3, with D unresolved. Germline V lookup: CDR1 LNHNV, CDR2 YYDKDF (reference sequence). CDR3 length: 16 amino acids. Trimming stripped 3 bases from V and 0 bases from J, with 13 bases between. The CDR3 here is CATSREERRSTDTQYF. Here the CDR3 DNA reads TGTGCCACCAGCAGGGAAGAACGTCGTAGCACAGATACGCAGTATTTT.

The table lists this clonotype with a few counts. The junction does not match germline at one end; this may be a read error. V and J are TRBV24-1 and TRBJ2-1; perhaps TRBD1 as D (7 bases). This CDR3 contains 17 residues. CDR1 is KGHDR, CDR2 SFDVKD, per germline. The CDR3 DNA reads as TGTGCCACCAGTGAAGGCCGACAGGGAGGCCTCAACAATGAGCATTTCTTC. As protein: CATSEGRQGGLNNEHFF.

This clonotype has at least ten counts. CDR3 residues: CASSYLGLASNEQFF. The CDR3 DNA is TGTGCCAGCAGTTACCTGGGACTAGCGAGCAATGAGCAGTTCTTC. V and J are TRBV6-2 or TRBV6-3 and TRBJ2-1, with TRBD2 identical over 10 bases. The CDR3 runs 15 residues. The germline CDR1 and CDR2 sequences are MNHEY and SVGEGT. The trim removed 2 bases at V and 6 bases at J, leaving 4 bases unmatched.

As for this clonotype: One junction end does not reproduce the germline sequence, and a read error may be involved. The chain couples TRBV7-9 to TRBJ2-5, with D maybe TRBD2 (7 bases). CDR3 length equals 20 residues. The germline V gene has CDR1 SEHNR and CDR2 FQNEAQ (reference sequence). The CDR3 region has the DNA TGTGCCAGCAGCTTTCCCCGGAGTGCCTGGGGGGGCGGTTTCGAAGAGACCAAGTACTTC. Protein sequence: CASSFPRSAWGGGFEETKYF.

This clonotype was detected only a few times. The CDR3 is CASSLRLAGIDNEQFF. The CDR3 bases are TGTGCCAGCAGCCTGAGACTAGCGGGCATAGACAATGAGCAGTTCTTC. This rearrangement joins TRBV7-9 to TRBJ2-1, with 10 positions matching TRBD2. The CDR3 sequence is 16 residues long. The V segment lost 5 bases and the J segment 5 bases; nucleotides outside the gene matches: 9. Germline V gene data show CDR1 as SEHNR and CDR2 as FQNEAQ (reference sequence).

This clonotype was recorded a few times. The DNA of the CDR3 is TGTGCCAGCAAGGGACTAGCGGGAAGGCGGGAGCAGTTCTTC. This translates into CASKGLAGRREQFF. V and J are TRBV2 and TRBJ2-1, with 13 positions matching TRBD2. With 7 bases clipped from V and 10 bases from J, the junction kept 7 bases outside the gene matches. The CDR3 is made up of 14 amino acids. From germline, CDR1 is SNHLY and CDR2 FYNNEI.

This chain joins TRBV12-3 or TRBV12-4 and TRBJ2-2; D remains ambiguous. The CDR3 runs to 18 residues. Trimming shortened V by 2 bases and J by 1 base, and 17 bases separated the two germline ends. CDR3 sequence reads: CASSLPTPPDLNTGELFF. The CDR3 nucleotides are TGTGCCAGCAGTTTACCCACCCCCCCTGACTTGAACACCGGGGAGCTGTTTTTT.

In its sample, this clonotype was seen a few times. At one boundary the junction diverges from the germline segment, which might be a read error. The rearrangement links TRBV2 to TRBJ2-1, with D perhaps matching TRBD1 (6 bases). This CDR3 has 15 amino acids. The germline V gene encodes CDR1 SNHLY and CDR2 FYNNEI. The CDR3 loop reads CASTEFGDIPNEQFF. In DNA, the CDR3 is TGTGCCAGCACTGAATTCGGGGACATTCCCAATGAGCAGTTCTTC.

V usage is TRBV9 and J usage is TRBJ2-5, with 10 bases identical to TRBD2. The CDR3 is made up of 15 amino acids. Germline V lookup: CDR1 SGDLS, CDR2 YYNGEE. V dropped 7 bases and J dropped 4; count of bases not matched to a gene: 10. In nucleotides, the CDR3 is TGTGCCAGCGGCCAGGGACTAGCGCGGAGAGAGACCCAGTACTTC. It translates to CASGQGLARRETQYF.

The CDR3 sequence is CASRMRAGGSYQETQYF. CDR3 sequence (DNA): TGTGCCAGCAGAATGAGGGCCGGGGGCTCGTACCAAGAGACCCAGTACTTC. The genes are TRBV7-8 and TRBJ2-5, with D perhaps matching TRBD1 or TRBD2 (6 bases each). Germline values: CDR1 SGHVS, CDR2 FQNEAQ. Trimming left V 6 bases short and J 0 bases short, with 20 bases between. This CDR3 is built from 17 residues.

CDR3 protein: CASSLRSAGSGANVLTF. The CDR3 nucleotides read TGTGCCAGCAGCTTGCGATCGGCCGGCTCTGGGGCCAACGTCCTGACTTTC. The chain employs TRBV7-2 and TRBJ2-6; unclear D gene. V lost 3 bases to trimming and J lost 0 bases, with 12 bases between them. Germline values: CDR1 SGHTA, CDR2 FQGNSA. This CDR3 contains 17 residues.

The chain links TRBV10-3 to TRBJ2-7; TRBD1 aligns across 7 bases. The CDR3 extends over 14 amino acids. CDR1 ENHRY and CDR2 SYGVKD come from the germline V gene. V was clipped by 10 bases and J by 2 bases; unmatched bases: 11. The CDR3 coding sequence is TGTGCCACAGCCTGGGACAGACCGCCCTACGAGCAGTACTTC. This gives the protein CATAWDRPPYEQYF.

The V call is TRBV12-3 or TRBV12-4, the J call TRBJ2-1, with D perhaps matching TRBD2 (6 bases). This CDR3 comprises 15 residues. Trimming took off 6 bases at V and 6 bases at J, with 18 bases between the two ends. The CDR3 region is CASRPLALASNEQFF. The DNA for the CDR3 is TGTGCCAGCAGACCTCTAGCGTTGGCCAGCAATGAGCAGTTCTTC.

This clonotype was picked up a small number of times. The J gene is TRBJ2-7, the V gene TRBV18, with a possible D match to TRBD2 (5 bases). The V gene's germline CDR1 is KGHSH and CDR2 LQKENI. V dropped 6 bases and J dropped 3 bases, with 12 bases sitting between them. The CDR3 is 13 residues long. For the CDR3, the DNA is TGTGCCAGCTCGTCCGGCGAGGGCTACGAGCAGTACTTC. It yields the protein CASSSGEGYEQYF.

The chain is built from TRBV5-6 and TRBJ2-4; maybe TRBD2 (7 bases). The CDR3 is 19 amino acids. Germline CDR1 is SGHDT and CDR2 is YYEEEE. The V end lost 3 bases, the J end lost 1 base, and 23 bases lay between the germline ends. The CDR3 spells CASSSLRGGVFRAKNIQYF. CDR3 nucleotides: TGTGCCAGCAGCTCGTTACGAGGGGGGGTTTTTAGGGCCAAAAACATTCAGTACTTC.

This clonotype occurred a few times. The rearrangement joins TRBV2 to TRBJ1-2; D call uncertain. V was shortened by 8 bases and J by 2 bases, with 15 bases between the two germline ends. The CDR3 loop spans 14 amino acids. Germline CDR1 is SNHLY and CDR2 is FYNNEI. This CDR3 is CASRNVPPNYGYTF. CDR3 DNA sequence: TGTGCCAGCCGTAACGTCCCCCCCAACTATGGCTACACCTTC.

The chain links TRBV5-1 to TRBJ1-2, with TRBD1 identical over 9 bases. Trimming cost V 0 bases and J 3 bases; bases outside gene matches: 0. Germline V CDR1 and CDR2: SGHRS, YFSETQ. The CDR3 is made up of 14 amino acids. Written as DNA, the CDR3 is TGCGCCAGCAGCTTGGGGGACAGGGACTATGGCTACACCTTC. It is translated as CASSLGDRDYGYTF.

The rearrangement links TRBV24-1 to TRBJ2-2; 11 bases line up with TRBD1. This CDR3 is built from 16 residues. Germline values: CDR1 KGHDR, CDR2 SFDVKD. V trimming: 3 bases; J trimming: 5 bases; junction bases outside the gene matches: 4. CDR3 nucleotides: TGTGCCACCAGTGATCCGGGACAGGGGGGGACCGGGGAGCTGTTTTTT. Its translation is CATSDPGQGGTGELFF.

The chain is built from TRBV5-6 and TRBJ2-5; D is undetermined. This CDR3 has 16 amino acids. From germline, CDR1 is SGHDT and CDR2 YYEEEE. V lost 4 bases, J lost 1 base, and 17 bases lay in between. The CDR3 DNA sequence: TGTGCCAGCAGCACGGATCAGACCAGCCCCCAAGAGACCCAGTACTTC. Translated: CASSTDQTSPQETQYF.

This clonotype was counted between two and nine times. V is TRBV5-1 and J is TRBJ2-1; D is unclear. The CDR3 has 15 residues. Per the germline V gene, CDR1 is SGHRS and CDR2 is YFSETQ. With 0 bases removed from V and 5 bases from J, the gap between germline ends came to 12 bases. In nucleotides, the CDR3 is TGCGCCAGCAGCTTGGTACGCACCCAGCACAATGAGCAGTTCTTC. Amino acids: CASSLVRTQHNEQFF.

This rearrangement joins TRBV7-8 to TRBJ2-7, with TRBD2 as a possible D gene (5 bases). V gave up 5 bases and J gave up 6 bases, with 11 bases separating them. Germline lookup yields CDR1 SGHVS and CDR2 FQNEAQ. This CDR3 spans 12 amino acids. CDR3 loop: CASSQSGSEQYF. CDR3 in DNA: TGTGCCAGCAGCCAGAGTGGGAGCGAGCAGTACTTC.

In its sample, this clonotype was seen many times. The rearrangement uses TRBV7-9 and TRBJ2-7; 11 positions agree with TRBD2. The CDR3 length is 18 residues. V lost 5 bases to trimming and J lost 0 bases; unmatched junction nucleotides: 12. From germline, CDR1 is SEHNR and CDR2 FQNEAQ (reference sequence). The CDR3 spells CASSPRVGTSGYSYEQYF. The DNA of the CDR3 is TGTGCCAGCAGCCCGCGTGTCGGGACTAGCGGCTACTCCTACGAGCAGTACTTC.

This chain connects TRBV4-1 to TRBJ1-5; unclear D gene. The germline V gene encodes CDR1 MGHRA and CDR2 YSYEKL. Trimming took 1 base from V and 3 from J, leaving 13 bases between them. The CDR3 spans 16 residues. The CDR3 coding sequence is TGCGCCAGCAGCCAAGTAAGGAACGGGCTCAATCAGCCCCAGCATTTT. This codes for CASSQVRNGLNQPQHF.